This T cell receptor beta chain was retrieved from a study of long-term antiretroviral therapy in people with HIV. Researchers ran immunoSEQ v3.0 at survey level. Profiling relied on immunoSEQ multiplex PCR, and the TCRdb table lists in-frame clones only, not all of them. The sample has 9,500 or so clones; around 70% are singletons. General study findings and limits: Within the repertoire, clones expanded before ART were dominant at all time points. Data on ART adherence, viral resistance or therapy changes were unavailable.

CDR1 is MNHEY and CDR2 is SMNVEV in the germline V gene (reference sequence). This CDR3 contains 15 residues. The ends lost 5 bases at V and 2 bases at J; junction bases unmatched: 4. This clone has a handful of counts. Antigen: not known. The sample in question was unsorted PBMCs, obtained 1.8 years before starting antiretroviral therapy. The source is a man aged 35 to 55 with HIV. The gene calls are TRBV27 and TRBJ2-1; 9 bases agree with TRBD2. The CDR3 DNA reads as TGTGCCAGCAGTGAGCCTAGCGGGGCCTACAATGAGCAGTTCTTC. This gives the protein CASSEPSGAYNEQFF.